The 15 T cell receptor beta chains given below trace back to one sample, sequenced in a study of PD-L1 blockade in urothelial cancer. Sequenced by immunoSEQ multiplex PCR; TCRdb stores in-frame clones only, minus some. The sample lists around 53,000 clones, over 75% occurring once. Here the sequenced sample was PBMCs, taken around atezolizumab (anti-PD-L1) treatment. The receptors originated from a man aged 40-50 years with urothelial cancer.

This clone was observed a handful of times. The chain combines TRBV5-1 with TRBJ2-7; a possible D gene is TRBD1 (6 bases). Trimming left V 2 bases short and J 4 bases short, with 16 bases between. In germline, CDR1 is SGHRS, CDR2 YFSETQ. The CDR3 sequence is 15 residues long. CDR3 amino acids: CASSLNPGHRYEQYF. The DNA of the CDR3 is TGCGCCAGCAGCTTAAACCCGGGACACCGATACGAGCAGTACTTC.

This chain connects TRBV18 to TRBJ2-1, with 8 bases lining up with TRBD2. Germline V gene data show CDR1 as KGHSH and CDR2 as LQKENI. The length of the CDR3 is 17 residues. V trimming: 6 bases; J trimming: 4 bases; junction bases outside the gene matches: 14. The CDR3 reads CASSLNSGTTAYNEQFF. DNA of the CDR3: TGTGCCAGCTCCCTAAATAGCGGGACTACCGCATACAATGAGCAGTTCTTC.

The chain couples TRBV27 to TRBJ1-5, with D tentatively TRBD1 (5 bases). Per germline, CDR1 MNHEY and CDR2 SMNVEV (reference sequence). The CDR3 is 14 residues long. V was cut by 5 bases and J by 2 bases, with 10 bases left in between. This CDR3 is CASSPTGGNQPQHF. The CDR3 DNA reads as TGTGCCAGCAGTCCAACGGGGGGCAATCAGCCCCAGCATTTT.

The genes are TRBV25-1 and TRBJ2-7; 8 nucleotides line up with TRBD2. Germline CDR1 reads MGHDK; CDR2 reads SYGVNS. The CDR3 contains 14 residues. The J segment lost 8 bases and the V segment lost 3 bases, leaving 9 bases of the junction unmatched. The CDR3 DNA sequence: TGTGCCAGCAGTGAGCCGGGACTAGGGACCAAGCAGTACTTC. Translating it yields CASSEPGLGTKQYF.

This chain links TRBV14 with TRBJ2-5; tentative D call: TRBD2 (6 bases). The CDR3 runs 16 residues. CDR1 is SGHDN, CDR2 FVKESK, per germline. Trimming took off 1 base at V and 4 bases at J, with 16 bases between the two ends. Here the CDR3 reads CASSQVGGYARETQYF. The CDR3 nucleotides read TGTGCCAGCAGCCAAGTTGGAGGGTATGCGCGAGAGACCCAGTACTTC. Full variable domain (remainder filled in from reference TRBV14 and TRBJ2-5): EAGVTQFPSHSVIEKGQTVTLRCDPISGHDNLYWYRRVMGKEIKFLLHFVKESKQDESGMPNNRFLAERTGGTYSTLKVQPAELEDSGVYFCASSQVGGYARETQYFGPGTRLLVL.

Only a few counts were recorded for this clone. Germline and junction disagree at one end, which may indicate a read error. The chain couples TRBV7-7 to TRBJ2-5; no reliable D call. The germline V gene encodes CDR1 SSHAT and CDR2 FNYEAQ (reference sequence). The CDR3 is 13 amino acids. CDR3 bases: TGTGCTAGCAGCTTAAGCACCGTGGAGACCCAGTACTTC. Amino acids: CASSLSTVETQYF.

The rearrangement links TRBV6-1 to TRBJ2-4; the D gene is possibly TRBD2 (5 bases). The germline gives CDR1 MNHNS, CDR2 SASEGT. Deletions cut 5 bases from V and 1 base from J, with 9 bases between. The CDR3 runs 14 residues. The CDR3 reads CASSLGGAKNIQYF. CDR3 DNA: TGTGCCAGCAGTTTAGGCGGGGCCAAAAACATTCAGTACTTC.

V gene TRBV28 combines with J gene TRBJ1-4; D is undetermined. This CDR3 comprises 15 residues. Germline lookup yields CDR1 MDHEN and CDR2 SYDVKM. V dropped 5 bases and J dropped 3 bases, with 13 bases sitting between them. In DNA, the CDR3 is TGTGCCAGCAGTGCCCCGGGGAGGGCTAATGAAAAACTGTTTTTT. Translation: CASSAPGRANEKLFF.

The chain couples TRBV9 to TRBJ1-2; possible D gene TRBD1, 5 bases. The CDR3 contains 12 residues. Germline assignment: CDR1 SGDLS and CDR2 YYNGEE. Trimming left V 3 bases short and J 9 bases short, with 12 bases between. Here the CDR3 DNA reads TGTGCCAGCAGCGCCCACCGGACAAGCTACACCTTC. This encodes CASSAHRTSYTF.

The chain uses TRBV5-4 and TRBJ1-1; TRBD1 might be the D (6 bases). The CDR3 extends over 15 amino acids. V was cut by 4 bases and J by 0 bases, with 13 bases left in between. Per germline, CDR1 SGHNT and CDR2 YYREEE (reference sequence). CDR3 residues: CASSRRTAMNTEAFF. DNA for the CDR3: TGTGCCAGCAGCCGGCGGACAGCCATGAACACTGAAGCTTTCTTT. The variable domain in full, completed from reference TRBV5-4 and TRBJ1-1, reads ETGVTQSPTHLIKTRGQQVTLRCSSQSGHNTVSWYQQALGQGPQFIFQYYREEENGRGNFPPRFSGLQFPNYSSELNVNALELDDSALYLCASSRRTAMNTEAFFGQGTRLTVV.

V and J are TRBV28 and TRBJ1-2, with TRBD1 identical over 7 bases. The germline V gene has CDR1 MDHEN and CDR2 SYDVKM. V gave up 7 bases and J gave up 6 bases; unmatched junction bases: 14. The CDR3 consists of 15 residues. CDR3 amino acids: CASIKHIDRVDGYTF. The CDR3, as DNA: TGTGCCAGCATCAAGCACATTGACAGGGTGGATGGCTACACCTTC.

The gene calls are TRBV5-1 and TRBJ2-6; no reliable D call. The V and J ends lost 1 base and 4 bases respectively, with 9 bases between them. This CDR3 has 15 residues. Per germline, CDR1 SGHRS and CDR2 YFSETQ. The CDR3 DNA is TGCGCCAGCAGCTTGACATTCCAAGGGGCCAACGTCCTGACTTTC. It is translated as CASSLTFQGANVLTF.

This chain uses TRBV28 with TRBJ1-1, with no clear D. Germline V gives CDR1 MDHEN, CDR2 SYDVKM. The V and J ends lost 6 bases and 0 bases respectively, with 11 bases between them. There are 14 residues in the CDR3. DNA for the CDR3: TGTGCCAGCAGCAGCGTCCCCATGAACACTGAAGCTTTCTTT. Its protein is CASSSVPMNTEAFF.

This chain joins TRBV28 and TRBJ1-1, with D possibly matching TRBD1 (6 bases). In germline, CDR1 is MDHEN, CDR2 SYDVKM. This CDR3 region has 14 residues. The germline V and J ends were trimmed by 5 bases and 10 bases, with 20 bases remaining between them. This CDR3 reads CASSKQGGDEVAFF. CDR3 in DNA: TGTGCCAGCAGTAAACAGGGAGGGGATGAAGTAGCTTTCTTT. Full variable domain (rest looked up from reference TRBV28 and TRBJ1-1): DVKVTQSSRYLVKRTGEKVFLECVQDMDHENMFWYRQDPGLGLRLIYFSYDVKMKEKGDIPEGYSVSREKKERFSLILESASTNQTSMYLCASSKQGGDEVAFFGQGTRLTVV.

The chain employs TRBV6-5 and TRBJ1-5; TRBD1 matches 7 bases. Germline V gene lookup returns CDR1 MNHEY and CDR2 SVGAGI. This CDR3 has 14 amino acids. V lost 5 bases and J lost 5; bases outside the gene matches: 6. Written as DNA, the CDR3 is TGTGCCAGCAGTCCGGGACAGCTTCATCAGCCCCAGCATTTT. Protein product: CASSPGQLHQPQHF.